The entry below describes one T cell receptor (beta chain). What this receptor recognizes is not known. The read comes to an end 3 residues before the CDR3 does, leaving the germline J gene to fill in the end. The data belong to a study of T cell clonality in common variable immunodeficiency (dated by TCRdb to between 2015 and 2016). The paper as a whole reports these results and caveats: According to the authors, figuring out what caused the increased clonality in CVID would require sequencing the repertoires of T cell subpopulations. Fewer TCRbeta clones were shared among CVID subjects than among healthy controls (p < 0.0001). Fewer deletions and N-nucleotide insertions were reportedly observed in CVID TCRbeta sequences, and highly modified clones with 13 or more V deletions were reportedly absent from CVID TCRbeta sequences. Differences among patients in the CVID cohort limited the correlations between repertoire features and clinical complications. Even though DNA input was equal, the average per sample came to about 74,000 unique sequences for controls compared with approximately 30,000 for CVID samples. Compared with healthy controls, CVID subjects showed increased TCRbeta clonality (t-test p = 0.018), a feature most characteristic of about a third of subjects.

Spanning cysteine to phenylalanine, the CDR3 consists of 15 amino acids. The DNA covers only part of the CDR3, 36 bases in frame from base 1. Looking up the germline V gene yields CDR1 MNHEY and CDR2 SVGEGT. For this chain, trimming is 6 bases at the V end and 0 bases at the J end, and the number of junction bases without a gene match is 4. Equivalent amounts of genomic DNA from CVID and control samples were used as sequencing input. For every sample, a 60 bp segment covering the rearranged TCRbeta CDR3 region was amplified and then sequenced. The immunoSEQ assay, a bias-corrected multiplex PCR combined with high-throughput sequencing, was used for TCRbeta amplification. The authors' analysis ran thus. Every unique nucleotide sequence counted as a clone and was annotated with V, D and J genes, copy number and frequency. Sequences were labeled productive if in frame, and non-productive if out of frame or containing stop codons. As previously described, clonality was computed from Shannon's entropy. The predicted amino acid sequences of productive clones were used to derive mean CDR3 Kyte-Doolittle hydropathy. Using the R hclust function, scaled V gene usage was clustered hierarchically with Manhattan distance and complete linkage. Clone sharing by CDR3 amino acid sequence was assessed by resampling 12 repertoires per group over 100 rounds. The repertoires were searched for 60 to 75 published EBV-specific TCRbeta sequences and 200 to 300 published CMV-specific TCRbeta sequences. A couple of CVID samples that yielded fewer than 10,000 sequences were excluded from the analysis, so 40 to 50 CVID repertoires were retained. The immuneACCESS repertoire file appears here via TCRdb, limited to in-frame rearrangements. These files lack a portion of the clones; in checked studies, under half of the deficit traces to unresolved V genes, and the cause of the others is not known. D and trimming were read from the DNA, whereas the V and J calls and clone size are those reported in that table. The table records about 28,000 clones for this sample, and not one of them appears only once. The ten largest clonotypes hold 3% to 3.5% of the sample.

Diagnosis of CVID followed standard criteria, namely serum IgG, IgA and/or IgM below the normal range together with specific antibody deficiency. A total of 40 to 45 subjects (approximately 15 female and about 29 male; age range about 8 to 65 years, mean age around 40) were included in the CVID group. Most CVID patients and most healthy controls were of Caucasian heritage. Replacement immunoglobulin therapy had been administered to all CVID subjects for at least one year at the time of study participation. At blood collection, none of the CVID subjects was ill or on immunomodulatory or immunosuppressive medication. From each donor, roughly 4.5 to 8 ml of heparinized peripheral whole blood was collected. Genomic DNA from adults with common variable immune deficiency (CVID) and from healthy adult controls was used for sequencing of TCRbeta CDR3 repertoires. Diluted blood was density-centrifuged over Hypaque 1077 or Ficoll-Paque to isolate peripheral blood mononuclear cells. Genomic DNA was obtained from unsorted mononuclear cells using either Qiagen column purification or a centrifugation-based method.

This sequence uses TRBV6-2 or TRBV6-3 and TRBJ1-3, and 8 bases in between align with TRBD1. Sequencing input: peripheral blood mononuclear cells. The receptor's source is a human donor with common variable immunodeficiency. CDR3 DNA (partial): TGTGCCAGCAGAACTACAGGGGGCTCTGGAAACACC. It is translated as CASRTTGGSGNT. From start to end, the CDR3 is CASRTTGGSGNTIYF.